Listed here are 9 T cell receptor beta chains from one sample, sequenced in a study of cytotoxic CD8 clonotypes in ibrutinib-treated CLL. Clones were sequenced by immunoSEQ multiplex PCR, and TCRdb holds only the in-frame ones, with some missing. Among hundreds of thousands of clones listed, 80% were seen once. The source material was PBMCs, sampled before ibrutinib treatment. These TCRs come from a human donor with chronic lymphocytic leukemia.

The chain joins TRBV25-1 to TRBJ2-7; 8 nucleotides line up with TRBD1. Germline CDR1 and CDR2: MGHDK and SYGVNS. The V segment lost 4 bases and the J segment 2 bases; nucleotides outside the gene matches: 7. This CDR3 contains 15 residues. CDR3 residues: CASSAGQEVPYEQYF. In DNA form, the CDR3 reads TGTGCCAGCAGTGCGGGACAGGAAGTCCCCTACGAGCAGTACTTC.

The chain uses TRBV6-5 and TRBJ2-1; TRBD2 matches 7 bases. The CDR3 consists of 13 residues. Trimming at V came to 3 bases and at J to 8 bases, leaving 4 bases not matched to a gene. The germline gives CDR1 MNHEY, CDR2 SVGAGI. In DNA, the CDR3 is TGTGCCAGCAGTTATTGGAGCGGGGATGAGCAGTTCTTC. Protein sequence: CASSYWSGDEQFF.

In its sample, this clone was seen a few times. This rearrangement joins TRBV15 to TRBJ1-2; D is unclear. This CDR3 has 12 residues. Deletions cut 8 bases from V and 3 bases from J, with 10 bases between. Germline V gene data show CDR1 as LNHNV and CDR2 as YYDKDF (reference sequence). The CDR3, as DNA: TGTGCCACCTCTAGGTCGGACTATGGCTACACCTTC. It encodes CATSRSDYGYTF. The full variable domain, completed using reference TRBV15 and TRBJ1-2, is DAMVIQNPRYQVTQFGKPVTLSCSQTLNHNVMYWYQQKSSQAPKLLFHYYDKDFNNEADTPDNFQSRRPNTSFCFLDIRSPGLGDTAMYLCATSRSDYGYTFGSGTRLTVV.

The chain carries TRBV5-1 and TRBJ2-1, with TRBD2 matching over 10 bases. Germline CDR1 SGHRS, CDR2 YFSETQ. CDR3 size: 15 residues. Trimming took 0 bases from V and 8 from J; bases not matched to a gene: 5. CDR3 nucleotides: TGCGCCAGCAGCTTGGAAGCGGGAGGGCCTTATGAGCAGTTCTTC. Translation gives CASSLEAGGPYEQFF.

The rearrangement joins TRBV2 to TRBJ2-3, with D possibly being TRBD1 (6 bases). The CDR3 is 12 amino acids. Trimming pared 2 bases from V and 15 bases from J, leaving 15 bases between. Germline loops: CDR1 SNHLY, CDR2 FYNNEI. CDR3: CASSERVGAQYF. The CDR3 DNA is TGTGCCAGCAGTGAAAGGGTGGGGGCCCAATATTTT.

Turning to this clone: The junction shows a germline mismatch at one end, possibly a read error. The rearrangement joins TRBV4-1 to TRBJ2-7, with 7 bases identical to TRBD1. The CDR3 is 14 residues long. From germline, CDR1 is MGHRA and CDR2 YSYEKL. CDR3 region: CASSLSDRASSTLF. CDR3 nucleotide sequence: TGCGCCAGCAGCCTATCAGACAGGGCCTCCTCCACCCTCTTC.

The chain employs TRBV12-5 and TRBJ2-3; D possibly matches TRBD1 or TRBD2 (6 bases each). V lost 7 bases, J lost 2 bases, and 16 bases lay in between. The CDR3 loop spans 15 amino acids. CDR1 and CDR2 (germline): LGHNT, FRNRAP. CDR3 sequence (DNA): TGTGCTAGTGCCCTAGGGGGGCTCCCCACAGATACGCAGTATTTT. Its protein is CASALGGLPTDTQYF.

This clone was seen many times. The J gene is TRBJ2-2, the V gene TRBV5-4, with 8 bases lining up with TRBD2. V dropped 0 bases and J dropped 4; count of bases not matched to a gene: 2. From germline, CDR1 is SGHNT and CDR2 YYREEE (reference sequence). CDR3 length: 15 amino acids. Here the CDR3 reads CASSLGLAGTGELFF. The CDR3 bases are TGTGCCAGCAGCTTGGGCCTAGCGGGCACCGGGGAGCTGTTTTTT. The full variable domain, in which reference TRBV5-4 and TRBJ2-2 provide the parts outside the CDR3, is ETGVTQSPTHLIKTRGQQVTLRCSSQSGHNTVSWYQQALGQGPQFIFQYYREEENGRGNFPPRFSGLQFPNYSSELNVNALELDDSALYLCASSLGLAGTGELFFGEGSRLTVL.

This clone was detected only once. The chain couples TRBV15 to TRBJ1-1, with D possibly matching TRBD1 (5 bases). V was shortened by 0 bases and J by 4 bases, with 12 bases between the two germline ends. CDR1 is LNHNV and CDR2 is YYDKDF in the germline V gene (reference sequence). The CDR3 totals 15 residues. The DNA of the CDR3 is TGTGCCACCAGCAGAGATCAAGGGGATGGCACTGAAGCTTTCTTT. This translates into CATSRDQGDGTEAFF.